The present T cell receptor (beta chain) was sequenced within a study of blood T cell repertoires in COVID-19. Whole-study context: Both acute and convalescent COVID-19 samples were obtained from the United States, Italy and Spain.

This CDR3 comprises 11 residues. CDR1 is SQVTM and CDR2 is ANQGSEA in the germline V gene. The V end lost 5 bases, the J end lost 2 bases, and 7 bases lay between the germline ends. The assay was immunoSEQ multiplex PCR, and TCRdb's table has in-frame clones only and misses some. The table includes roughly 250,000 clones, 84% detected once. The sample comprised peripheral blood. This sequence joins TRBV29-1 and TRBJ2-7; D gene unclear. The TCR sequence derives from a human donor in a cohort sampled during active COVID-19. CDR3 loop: CSVRLAYEQYF. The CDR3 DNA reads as TGCAGCGTTCGTCTCGCCTACGAGCAGTACTTC.